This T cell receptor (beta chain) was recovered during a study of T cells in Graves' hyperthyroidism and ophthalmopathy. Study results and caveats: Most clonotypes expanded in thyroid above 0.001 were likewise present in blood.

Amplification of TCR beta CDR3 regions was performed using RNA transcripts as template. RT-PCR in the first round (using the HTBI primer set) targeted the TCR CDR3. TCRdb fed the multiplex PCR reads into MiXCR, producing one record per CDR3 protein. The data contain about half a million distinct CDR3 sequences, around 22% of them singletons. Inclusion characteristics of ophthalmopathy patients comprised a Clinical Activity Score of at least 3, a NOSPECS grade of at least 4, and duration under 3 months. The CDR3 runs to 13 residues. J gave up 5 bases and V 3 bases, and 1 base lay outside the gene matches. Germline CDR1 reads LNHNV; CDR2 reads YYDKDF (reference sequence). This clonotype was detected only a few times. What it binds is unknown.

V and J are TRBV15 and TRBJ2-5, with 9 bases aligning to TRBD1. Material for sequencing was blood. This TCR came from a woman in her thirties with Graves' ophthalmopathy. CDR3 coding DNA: TGTGCCACCAGCAGGGACAGGGGTGAGACCCAGTACTTC. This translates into CATSRDRGETQYF.